This passage covers 17 T cell receptor beta chains from one sample sequenced in a study of T cells after yellow fever vaccination. TCRdb processed the 5' RACE reads anew with MiXCR; each CDR3 protein has one entry. The data show fewer than 350,000 distinct CDR3 sequences, with roughly 4% seen just once and around 20% held by the top ten. The sample was PBMCs, taken on the day of the yellow fever booster vaccination. The receptors were sampled from a man between 18 and 35 years old who received the YFV17D yellow fever vaccine.

This clonotype was observed at least ten times. The V call is TRBV5-1, the J call TRBJ2-7; TRBD1 might be the D (7 bases). This CDR3 region has 14 residues. In germline, CDR1 is SGHRS, CDR2 YFSETQ. V was pared by 0 bases and J by 3 bases, with 10 bases between. CDR3 residues: CASSLGRGDYEQYF. CDR3 nucleotides: TGCGCCAGCAGCTTGGGCAGGGGGGACTACGAGCAGTACTTC.

This clonotype was counted many times. This sequence joins TRBV12-3 or TRBV12-4 and TRBJ1-1; D remains unclear. V was pared by 5 bases and J by 4 bases, with 5 bases between. CDR3 length: 11 residues. Written as DNA, the CDR3 is TGTGCCAGCAGTCCCCTCACTGAAGCTTTCTTT. Its translation is CASSPLTEAFF.

This rearrangement joins TRBV19 to TRBJ1-2; the D is unclear. The length of the CDR3 is 14 residues. Germline CDR1 reads LNHDA; CDR2 reads SQIVND (reference sequence). V was pared by 7 bases and J by 2 bases, with 14 bases between. The CDR3 nucleotides are TGTGCCAGTATAGGCCCTGATGGCAACTATGGCTACACCTTC. It yields the protein CASIGPDGNYGYTF.

Ten or more counts support this clonotype. The rearrangement links TRBV4-1 to TRBJ2-7; D is unclear. Germline loops: CDR1 MGHRA, CDR2 YSYEKL. CDR3 size: 14 residues. V shed 2 bases and J shed 3 bases, with 11 bases lying between them. The CDR3 here is CASSQRMADYEQYF. The CDR3 nucleotides are TGCGCCAGCAGCCAAAGGATGGCAGACTACGAGCAGTACTTC.

The chain combines TRBV29-1 with TRBJ1-1, with unresolved D. From germline, CDR1 is SQVTM and CDR2 ANQGSEA. V was pared by 3 bases and J by 0 bases, with 11 bases between. There are 14 residues in the CDR3. CDR3 DNA sequence: TGCAGCGTTGAGACGGCCAACCTGAACACTGAAGCTTTCTTT. Its protein product is CSVETANLNTEAFF.

The sample holds many counts of this clonotype. This chain links TRBV7-2 with TRBJ1-1, with D possibly TRBD1 on 5 matching bases. The CDR3 length is 13 residues. V was shortened by 6 bases and J by 4 bases, with 12 bases between the two germline ends. Looked up from germline, CDR1 is SGHTA and CDR2 is FQGNSA. DNA of the CDR3: TGTGCCAGCAGTTACCAGGGAGGCACTGAAGCTTTCTTT. This codes for CASSYQGGTEAFF.

The chain has TRBV10-3 and TRBJ1-6, with TRBD1 identical over 7 bases. The J segment lost 2 bases and the V segment lost 6 bases, leaving 1 base of the junction unmatched. Looked up from germline, CDR1 is ENHRY and CDR2 is SYGVKD. CDR3 length: 14 amino acids. CDR3 region: CAIRGQTYNSPLHF. CDR3 bases: TGTGCCATCAGGGGACAGACCTATAATTCACCCCTCCACTTT.

This clonotype was seen repeatedly, ten times or more. The CDR3 nucleotides read TGTGCCAGCAGCTTAGCCGGGACGGGGAATGAAAAACTGTTTTTT. Translated, it gives CASSLAGTGNEKLFF. The J gene is TRBJ1-4, the V gene TRBV7-9; TRBD1 might be the D (5 bases). V dropped 0 bases and J dropped 5 bases, with 10 bases sitting between them. The germline V gene has CDR1 SEHNR and CDR2 FQNEAQ (reference sequence). CDR3 length: 15 residues. Using reference TRBV7-9 and TRBJ1-4 for the parts outside the CDR3, the full variable domain is DTGVSQNPRHKITKRGQNVTFRCDPISEHNRLYWYRQTLGQGPEFLTYFQNEAQLEKSRLLSDRFSAERPKGSFSTLEIQRTEQGDSAMYLCASSLAGTGNEKLFFGSGTQLSVL.

The chain is built from TRBV20-1 and TRBJ2-7, with TRBD2 matching 7 bases. This CDR3 is built from 15 residues. The ends lost 3 bases at V and 4 bases at J; junction bases unmatched: 12. CDR1 DFQATT and CDR2 SNEGSKA come from the germline V gene (reference sequence). The CDR3 sequence is CSARIPAGSAYEQYV. The CDR3 DNA is TGCAGTGCTAGGATCCCAGCGGGGAGCGCTTACGAGCAGTACGTC.

As concerns this clonotype: A much larger clonotype is one base distant, so this may be a read error. The chain is built from TRBV10-3 and TRBJ2-3; tentatively, D is TRBD2 (6 bases). The germline gives CDR1 ENHRY, CDR2 SYGVKD. The CDR3 has 14 residues. The CDR3 DNA reads as TGTGCCATCAGAATTAGCGGAAGCACAGATACGAAGTATTTT. Protein sequence: CAIRISGSTDTKYF.

This clonotype was observed a handful of times. This chain links TRBV20-1 with TRBJ1-5; D possibly corresponds to TRBD1 (6 bases). CDR3 length equals 16 residues. V was trimmed by 1 base and J by 0 bases, leaving 13 bases between them. Germline V CDR1 and CDR2: DFQATT, SNEGSKA (reference sequence). The CDR3 region has the DNA TGCAGTGCTAGAGCTAGGGGGAGCGATAGCAATCAGCCCCAGCATTTT. This codes for CSARARGSDSNQPQHF.

This clonotype was recorded at least ten times. V usage is TRBV12-3 or TRBV12-4 and J usage is TRBJ1-1, with a tentative D call TRBD1 (6 bases). CDR3 length equals 14 residues. Trimming took 5 bases from V and 6 from J, leaving 16 bases between them. Here the CDR3 reads CASSKLGGASEAFF. DNA for the CDR3: TGTGCCAGCAGTAAGCTGGGGGGGGCCTCTGAAGCTTTCTTT.

The chain uses TRBV28 and TRBJ2-5; 7 bases line up with TRBD2. In germline, CDR1 is MDHEN, CDR2 SYDVKM. This CDR3 has 16 amino acids. V was pared by 6 bases and J by 5 bases, with 15 bases of the junction left unmatched. The CDR3 region has the DNA TGTGCCAGCAGCTTGGGGACTACCCTAGGTCGGGAGACCCAGTACTTC. Its translation: CASSLGTTLGRETQYF. The whole variable domain, remainder taken from reference TRBV28 and TRBJ2-5, is DVKVTQSSRYLVKRTGEKVFLECVQDMDHENMFWYRQDPGLGLRLIYFSYDVKMKEKGDIPEGYSVSREKKERFSLILESASTNQTSMYLCASSLGTTLGRETQYFGPGTRLLVL.

In this sample, this clonotype turned up many times. V is TRBV7-2 and J is TRBJ2-3; TRBD2 matches at 13 bases. The CDR3 runs 16 residues. The junction had 8 bases not matched to a gene; V was cut back by 4 bases and J by 7 bases. Germline V CDR1 and CDR2: SGHTA, FQGNSA. In DNA, the CDR3 is TGTGCCAGCAGCTCACAACTAGCGGGGGGGCGGTATACGCAGTATTTT. Its protein is CASSSQLAGGRYTQYF.

This clonotype has a count of ten or more. The chain is built from TRBV27 and TRBJ2-5, with D unclear. CDR3 length: 15 amino acids. The germline V gene encodes CDR1 MNHEY and CDR2 SMNVEV (reference sequence). Trimming took 4 bases from V and 5 from J, leaving 17 bases between them. CDR3 DNA: TGTGCCAGCAGTTCTTATAACCCCCCCGGGGAGACCCAGTACTTC. Translation: CASSSYNPPGETQYF.

Many counts were recorded for this clonotype. The chain carries TRBV7-9 and TRBJ2-5; TRBD1 or TRBD2 may be the D gene (6 bases each). Trimming stripped 5 bases from V and 1 base from J, with 17 bases between. The CDR3 sequence is 16 residues long. Per the germline V gene, CDR1 is SEHNR and CDR2 is FQNEAQ (reference sequence). The CDR3 here is CASSVLIGGPQETQYF. Here the CDR3 DNA reads TGTGCCAGCAGCGTCCTTATCGGGGGCCCCCAAGAGACCCAGTACTTC.

This clonotype was counted many times. The rearrangement joins TRBV18 to TRBJ2-4; 10 bases fit TRBD2. Germline trimming cut 5 bases from V and 0 bases from J; bases unmatched to any gene: 7. Germline CDR1 is KGHSH and CDR2 is LQKENI. The CDR3 runs to 17 residues. CDR3 DNA: TGTGCCAGCTCAGCCCTAGCGGGGGACCTAGCCAAAAACATTCAGTACTTC. Amino acids: CASSALAGDLAKNIQYF.